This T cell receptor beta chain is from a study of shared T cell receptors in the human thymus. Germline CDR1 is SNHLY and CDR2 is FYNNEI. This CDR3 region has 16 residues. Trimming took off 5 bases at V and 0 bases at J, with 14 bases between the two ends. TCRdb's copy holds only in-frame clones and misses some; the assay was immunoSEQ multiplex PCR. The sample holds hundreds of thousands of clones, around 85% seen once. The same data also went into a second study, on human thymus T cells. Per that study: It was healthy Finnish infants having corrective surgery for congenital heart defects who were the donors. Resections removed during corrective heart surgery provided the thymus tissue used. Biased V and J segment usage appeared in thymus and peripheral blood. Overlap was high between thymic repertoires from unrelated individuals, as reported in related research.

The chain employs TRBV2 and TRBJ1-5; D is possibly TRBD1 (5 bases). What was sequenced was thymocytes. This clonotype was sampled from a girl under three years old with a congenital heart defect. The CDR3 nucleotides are TGTGCCAGCAGTCAGAACAGGCCCCATAGCAATCAGCCCCAGCATTTT. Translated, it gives CASSQNRPHSNQPQHF. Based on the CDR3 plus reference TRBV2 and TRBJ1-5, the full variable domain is EPEVTQTPSHQVTQMGQEVILRCVPISNHLYFYWYRQILGQKVEFLVSFYNNEISEKSEIFDDQFSVERPDGSNFTLKIRSTKLEDSAMYFCASSQNRPHSNQPQHFGDGTRLSIL.